This paragraph reports one T cell receptor (beta chain). Its antigen is unidentified. The entry originates in a study of blood T cells in healthy people across ages. Broader study findings: Older age coincided with a roughly linear decline in TCR beta diversity per million T cells. The study lacked donor CMV status, which possibly confounded expanded clonotype changes.

Samples had at least 7 million PBMCs isolated from them. It was with a sample-barcoded 5' primer and a J-beta primer mix that a second PCR of about 6 to 12 cycles was run. One entry per CDR3 protein, called by TCRdb with MiXCR from the 5' RACE reads. The sample yields around 850,000 distinct CDR3 sequences, about 37% seen once. Germline V gene data show CDR1 as SGHAT and CDR2 as FQNNGV. The CDR3 extends over 12 amino acids. Trimming pared 6 bases from V and 7 bases from J, leaving 10 bases between. The genes are TRBV11-2 and TRBJ2-1; D gene unclear. The receptor was derived from a man aged 18 to 29 in good health. The sequenced sample was blood. The chain's CDR3 is CASRGSSNEQFF. CDR3 DNA: TGTGCCAGCAGGGGGTCGAGTAATGAGCAGTTCTTC.